These 7 T cell receptor beta chains originate from one sample sequenced in a study of T-cell reconstitution after alpha-beta-depleted transplantation in children. Preparation of the TCRbeta library was carried out with unique molecular identifiers. TCRdb itself ran the PCR reads through MiXCR, one entry per CDR3 protein. Of 480,000 or so distinct CDR3 sequences detected, more than 9% appear once; the ten largest clones hold about 2%. The sequenced sample was PBMCs, obtained before TCRalphabeta/CD19-depleted stem cell transplant. The receptors here all came from a child under 10 years old with inherited bone marrow failure, due to receive a stem cell transplant.

This clonotype was recorded at least ten times. The chain has TRBV4-2 and TRBJ2-7; no clear D. V was pared by 0 bases and J by 5 bases, with 5 bases between. The CDR3 consists of 12 residues. In germline, CDR1 is LGHNA, CDR2 YNFKEQ. The CDR3 is CASSQDTHEQYF. CDR3 DNA sequence: TGTGCCAGCAGCCAAGATACCCACGAGCAGTACTTC.

This clonotype was observed a few times. The chain carries TRBV12-3 or TRBV12-4 and TRBJ1-1, with a weak D call TRBD1 (6 bases). The CDR3 loop spans 13 amino acids. Trimming removed 5 bases at V and 7 bases at J, with 14 bases between. The CDR3 region is CASSPGGGLEAFF. The CDR3 DNA follows: TGTGCCAGCAGTCCCGGCGGGGGGCTTGAAGCTTTCTTT.

This clonotype came up many times. The chain has TRBV28 and TRBJ2-5; 12 nucleotides match TRBD2. The CDR3 covers 15 residues. Losses at the gene ends were 6 bases for V and 2 bases for J; bases not matched to a gene: 4. Germline CDR1 MDHEN, CDR2 SYDVKM. The CDR3 DNA follows: TGTGCCAGCAGCCCCGGGACTAGCGGGCAAGAGACCCAGTACTTC. Protein product: CASSPGTSGQETQYF.

As for this clonotype: This may be a read error, as it is one base from a much larger clone. The CDR3 reads CASSRSLGISYEQYF. The CDR3 coding sequence is TGCGCCAGCAGCCGTTCTCTGGGAATTTCCTACGAGCAGTACTTC. The chain combines TRBV4-3 with TRBJ2-7; D uncertain. Germline V lookup: CDR1 LGHNA, CDR2 YSLEER. This CDR3 region has 15 residues. The V gene lost 4 bases and the J gene lost 1 base, with 14 bases spanning the gap.

The chain combines TRBV27 with TRBJ2-7; 7 bases are a match to TRBD1. The CDR3 has 17 residues. Germline trimming cut 3 bases from V and 4 bases from J; bases unmatched to any gene: 15. Germline values: CDR1 MNHEY, CDR2 SMNVEV (reference sequence). The DNA of the CDR3 is TGTGCCAGCAGTTTCAGTGTGGGTAGGGACAGACCTTACGAGCAGTACTTC. It codes for CASSFSVGRDRPYEQYF.

At least ten counts were recorded for this clonotype. The chain recombines TRBV20-1 with TRBJ2-5; D unclear. Germline lookup yields CDR1 DFQATT and CDR2 SNEGSKA (reference sequence). The CDR3 loop spans 12 amino acids. V gave up 1 base and J gave up 5 bases, with 8 bases separating them. The CDR3 nucleotides read TGCAGTGCTAGAGTCCACCCGGAGACCCAGTACTTC. Its translation: CSARVHPETQYF.

The chain recombines TRBV3-1 with TRBJ2-2; 7 bases line up with TRBD2. The germline CDR1 and CDR2 sequences are LGHDT and YNNKEL (reference sequence). Unmatched junction bases numbered 26, after V lost 8 bases and J lost 8 bases. The CDR3 extends over 19 amino acids. DNA of the CDR3: TGTGCCAGCTGTTCCCTCCAGGGCATGGTCCCTCCCGGGAGGGGGGAGCTGTTTTTT. It specifies CASCSLQGMVPPGRGELFF.